These 9 T cell receptor beta chains were all obtained from the same sample, sequenced in a study of blood T cell repertoires in COVID-19. Here immunoSEQ multiplex PCR was the method, and the copy in TCRdb shows in-frame clones only, minus some. This table has some 220,000 clones, just under 85% appearing once. The sequenced material came from peripheral blood. Receptors were obtained from a man between 50 and 59 years old with acute or convalescent COVID-19.

This chain links TRBV27 with TRBJ2-7, with a possible D match to TRBD2 (5 bases). V lost 6 bases and J lost 4, with 19 bases in between. CDR3 length: 15 amino acids. Germline V gene data show CDR1 as MNHEY and CDR2 as SMNVEV (reference sequence). CDR3 sequence (DNA): TGTGCCAGCAGCTTTAGCGCTTCCCTGAATTACGAGCAGTACTTC. Translated: CASSFSASLNYEQYF.

In regard to this clone: Within the sample, other DNA sequences also encode this same CDR3. This chain connects TRBV28 to TRBJ2-7; 7 nucleotides align to TRBD2. The CDR3 has 12 residues. Germline assignment: CDR1 MDHEN and CDR2 SYDVKM. The ends lost 3 bases at V and 10 bases at J; junction bases unmatched: 6. The CDR3 sequence is CASSFGGGEQYF. The DNA for the CDR3 is TGTGCCAGCAGTTTTGGTGGGGGGGAACAGTACTTC.

The chain uses TRBV19 and TRBJ2-5, with 10 bases that match TRBD1. The CDR3 is 16 amino acids. After removal of 4 bases from V and 2 bases from J, the junction contained 7 bases not matched to a gene. CDR1 LNHDA and CDR2 SQIVND come from the germline V gene (reference sequence). In nucleotides, the CDR3 is TGTGCCAGTAGTAGACAGGGGGCTTGGGGACAAGAGACCCAGTACTTC. Protein product: CASSRQGAWGQETQYF.

The CDR3 nucleotides read TGTGCCAGCTCACCCTTCCGGGACAGGACCTACGAGCAGTACTTC. Its protein product is CASSPFRDRTYEQYF. The chain recombines TRBV18 with TRBJ2-7; 8 bases agree with TRBD1. After removal of 3 bases from V and 2 bases from J, the junction contained 6 bases not matched to a gene. Looked up from germline, CDR1 is KGHSH and CDR2 is LQKENI. The CDR3 loop spans 15 amino acids.

The rearrangement joins TRBV28 to TRBJ1-5; TRBD1 matches at 8 bases. Germline CDR1 reads MDHEN; CDR2 reads SYDVKM. The CDR3 covers 17 residues. J gave up 1 base and V 8 bases, and 13 bases lay outside the gene matches. The CDR3 spells CASGLIPGTGSNQPQHF. Written as DNA, the CDR3 is TGTGCCAGCGGCTTAATCCCGGGGACAGGAAGCAATCAGCCCCAGCATTTT.

This clone has a single count. Different DNA sequences within this sample yield the same CDR3. The chain couples TRBV19 to TRBJ1-2; 8 bases are a match to TRBD1. CDR3 length equals 13 residues. CDR1 is LNHDA, CDR2 SQIVND, per germline (reference sequence). V was pared by 3 bases and J by 4 bases, with 1 base of the junction left unmatched. CDR3 in DNA: TGTGCCAGTAGTATCGGGACAGGCTATGGCTACACCTTC. It translates to CASSIGTGYGYTF.

V gene TRBV28 combines with J gene TRBJ2-3; 8 bases align to TRBD2. Germline CDR1 MDHEN, CDR2 SYDVKM. Unmatched junction bases numbered 18, after V lost 3 bases and J lost 10 bases. The CDR3 extends over 17 amino acids. The CDR3: CASSFSSTGTRGDAQYF. DNA of the CDR3: TGTGCCAGCAGTTTCTCCTCGACCGGGACTAGAGGTGATGCGCAGTATTTT.

The chain combines TRBV5-1 with TRBJ2-6, with D uncertain. CDR3 length: 15 amino acids. The germline V and J ends were trimmed by 5 bases and 1 base, with 10 bases remaining between them. Germline CDR1 and CDR2: SGHRS and YFSETQ. The CDR3 reads CASSPSGSGANVLTF. DNA of the CDR3: TGCGCCAGCAGTCCTTCAGGTTCTGGGGCCAACGTCCTGACTTTC.

J is TRBJ1-2 and V is TRBV6-5, with D hard to call. V lost 5 bases and J lost 2, with 15 bases in between. Looked up from germline, CDR1 is MNHEY and CDR2 is SVGAGI. The CDR3 is made up of 15 amino acids. The CDR3 here is CASSRRSGKNYGYTF. The CDR3 nucleotides are TGTGCCAGCAGTCGACGTTCCGGGAAGAACTATGGCTACACCTTC.